A selection of T cell receptor beta chains follows, all from one sample in a study of blood T cell repertoires in COVID-19. Profiled with immunoSEQ multiplex PCR; TCRdb holds only in-frame clones, not every one. The repertoire holds about 150,000 clones, with around 90% as singletons. Material: PBMCs or T cells enriched from blood (not recorded which). The origin of the receptors is a woman in her thirties or forties who had been exposed to COVID-19. CDR3s include the opening cysteine and the closing phenylalanine or tryptophan. A D gene is named only where the DNA matches it firmly. The listing skips clone size in some rows; elsewhere it reads once, few, many or a size class.

J gene: TRBJ2-5
clone size: NA
CDR3 length: 13
D gene: TRBD2
V gene: TRBV7-2
CDR3 DNA: TGTGCCAGCAGCTCTCGACTAGCAGAGACCCAGTACTTC
CDR3 protein: CASSSRLAETQYF

J gene: TRBJ2-1
clone size: NA
CDR3 length: 17
D gene: TRBD2
V gene: TRBV11-3
CDR3 DNA: TGTGCCAGCAGCTTAGGGGGCTTGACTAGCGGTTACAATGAGCAGTTCTTC
CDR3 protein: CASSLGGLTSGYNEQFF

J gene: TRBJ2-2
clone size: NA
CDR3 length: 15
D gene: NA
V gene: TRBV6-2/TRBV6-3
CDR3 DNA: TGTGCCAGCAGCCCCACTAACGCGAACACCGGGGAGCTGTTTTTT
CDR3 protein: CASSPTNANTGELFF

J gene: TRBJ1-1
clone size: NA
CDR3 length: 14
D gene: TRBD1
V gene: TRBV7-9
CDR3 DNA: TGTGCCAGCAGCCGGGGACAGGGCCCCACTGAAGCTTTCTTT
CDR3 protein: CASSRGQGPTEAFF

J gene: TRBJ2-7
clone size: once
CDR3 length: 18
D gene: NA
V gene: TRBV7-2
CDR3 DNA: TGTGCCAGCAGCTTCATAGCCCCCACCGGACAGAGCTCCTACGAGCAGTACTTC
CDR3 protein: CASSFIAPTGQSSYEQYF

J gene: TRBJ1-4
clone size: NA
CDR3 length: 16
D gene: NA
V gene: TRBV19
CDR3 DNA: TGTGCCAGTAGCAGTCTCAGGCCATCAACTAATGAAAAACTGTTTTTT
CDR3 protein: CASSSLRPSTNEKLFF

J gene: TRBJ2-7
clone size: NA
CDR3 length: 16
D gene: TRBD2
V gene: TRBV19
CDR3 DNA: TGTGCCAGTAGTATCCTGCGTAGCGGGAAATCCTACGAGCAGTACTTC
CDR3 protein: CASSILRSGKSYEQYF

J gene: TRBJ1-6
clone size: once
CDR3 length: 14
D gene: NA
V gene: TRBV14
CDR3 DNA: TGTGCCAGCAAATCGTGGGCCGATAATTCACCCCTCCACTTT
CDR3 protein: CASKSWADNSPLHF

J gene: TRBJ1-5
clone size: NA
CDR3 length: 14
D gene: NA
V gene: TRBV6-5
CDR3 DNA: TGTGCCAGCAGTTACTCGTCAGGCTCTCAGCCCCAGCATTTT
CDR3 protein: CASSYSSGSQPQHF

J gene: TRBJ2-7
clone size: NA
CDR3 length: 15
D gene: NA
V gene: TRBV2
CDR3 DNA: TGTGCCAGCAGTGTAGGAGCCGGGACATCCTACGAGCAGTACTTC
CDR3 protein: CASSVGAGTSYEQYF

J gene: TRBJ1-1
clone size: NA
CDR3 length: 15
D gene: TRBD1
V gene: TRBV5-1
CDR3 DNA: TGCGCCAGCAGCTCGGGACAGGGAGGTCGCACTGAAGCTTTCTTT
CDR3 protein: CASSSGQGGRTEAFF

J gene: TRBJ2-5
clone size: once
CDR3 length: 13
D gene: TRBD2
V gene: TRBV29-1
CDR3 DNA: TGCAGCGGCGGGGGACTATATCAAGAGACCCAGTACTTC
CDR3 protein: CSGGGLYQETQYF

J gene: TRBJ2-2
clone size: many
CDR3 length: 13
D gene: NA
V gene: TRBV9
CDR3 DNA: TGTGCCAGCAGCGTTGGGGGGACCGGGGAGCTGTTTTTT
CDR3 protein: CASSVGGTGELFF

J gene: TRBJ2-5
clone size: NA
CDR3 length: 14
D gene: NA
V gene: TRBV2
CDR3 DNA: TGTGCCAGCAGTGATTCAGGGTTTGGGGAGACCCAGTACTTC
CDR3 protein: CASSDSGFGETQYF

J gene: TRBJ1-2
clone size: once
CDR3 length: 12
D gene: NA
V gene: TRBV11-2
CDR3 DNA: TGTGCCAGCAGCTTAGAAAGCCGTGGCTACACCTTC
CDR3 protein: CASSLESRGYTF

J gene: TRBJ1-5
clone size: NA
CDR3 length: 16
D gene: TRBD1
V gene: TRBV19
CDR3 DNA: TGTGCCAGTAGTATAAGGACAGGGACTCGGTATCAGCCCCAGCATTTT
CDR3 protein: CASSIRTGTRYQPQHF

J gene: TRBJ1-2
clone size: NA
CDR3 length: 14
D gene: NA
V gene: TRBV27
CDR3 DNA: TGTGCCAGCAGTTTATATCGGGAGAGCAGTGGCTACACCTTC
CDR3 protein: CASSLYRESSGYTF

J gene: TRBJ1-2
clone size: NA
CDR3 length: 15
D gene: NA
V gene: TRBV28
CDR3 DNA: TGTGCCAGCAGGTTATCTGGGCCTGATAACTATGGCTACACCTTC
CDR3 protein: CASRLSGPDNYGYTF

J gene: TRBJ1-1
clone size: NA
CDR3 length: 13
D gene: NA
V gene: TRBV7-9
CDR3 DNA: TGTGCCAGCAGCCTCCGGACATCCGCTGAAGCTTTCTTT
CDR3 protein: CASSLRTSAEAFF

J gene: TRBJ2-7
clone size: NA
CDR3 length: 15
D gene: TRBD2
V gene: TRBV27
CDR3 DNA: TGTGCCAGCAGTTTATGGGGTAGCGGGAGGTCCGAGCAGTACTTC
CDR3 protein: CASSLWGSGRSEQYF

J gene: TRBJ2-4
clone size: NA
CDR3 length: 11
D gene: NA
V gene: TRBV15
CDR3 DNA: TGTGCCACCAGCAGAACAGGGTCAGAGTACTTC
CDR3 protein: CATSRTGSEYF

J gene: TRBJ2-4
clone size: once
CDR3 length: 16
D gene: NA
V gene: TRBV4-2
CDR3 DNA: TGTGCCAGCAGCCAAGATACACAGGCAGGCAAAAACATTCAGTACTTC
CDR3 protein: CASSQDTQAGKNIQYF

J gene: TRBJ1-2
clone size: NA
CDR3 length: 14
D gene: NA
V gene: TRBV5-1
CDR3 DNA: TGCGCCAGCAGCTTGGGTTGGGGAGACTATGGCTACACCTTC
CDR3 protein: CASSLGWGDYGYTF

J gene: TRBJ2-5
clone size: NA
CDR3 length: 15
D gene: TRBD1
V gene: TRBV18
CDR3 DNA: TGTGCCAGCTCACCAACAGGGGGTCATTTGGAGACCCAGTACTTC
CDR3 protein: CASSPTGGHLETQYF

J gene: TRBJ2-2
clone size: NA
CDR3 length: 14
D gene: NA
V gene: TRBV2
CDR3 DNA: TGTGCCAGCAGTCAGGGCCTAGGGACCGGGGAGCTGTTTTTT
CDR3 protein: CASSQGLGTGELFF

J gene: TRBJ2-7
clone size: NA
CDR3 length: 15
D gene: NA
V gene: TRBV28
CDR3 DNA: TGTGCCAGCAGTCCAACACTGACAGTCTCCTACGAGCAGTACTTC
CDR3 protein: CASSPTLTVSYEQYF

J gene: TRBJ1-5
clone size: NA
CDR3 length: 17
D gene: TRBD1
V gene: TRBV28
CDR3 DNA: TGTGCCAGCAGGACCACCGGGACAGGGTATAGCAATCAGCCCCAGCATTTT
CDR3 protein: CASRTTGTGYSNQPQHF

J gene: TRBJ1-4
clone size: once
CDR3 length: 15
D gene: NA
V gene: TRBV7-9
CDR3 DNA: TGTGCCAGCAGCGTACTCCAGGGATATTTTGAAAAACTGTTTTTT
CDR3 protein: CASSVLQGYFEKLFF

J gene: TRBJ1-5
clone size: NA
CDR3 length: 13
D gene: NA
V gene: TRBV28
CDR3 DNA: TGTGCCACCCAGGGTTCATCGGGTCAGCCCCAGCATTTT
CDR3 protein: CATQGSSGQPQHF

J gene: TRBJ2-7
clone size: NA
CDR3 length: 14
D gene: TRBD1
V gene: TRBV12-5
CDR3 DNA: TGTGCTAGTGGTTCCGGACAGGTTTCCTACGAGCAGTACTTC
CDR3 protein: CASGSGQVSYEQYF

J gene: TRBJ2-7
clone size: NA
CDR3 length: 17
D gene: TRBD2
V gene: TRBV7-2
CDR3 DNA: TGTGCCAGCAGCTTCCCCCCCGGGGCTAGCGGGGTAAGGGAGCAGTACTTC
CDR3 protein: CASSFPPGASGVREQYF

J gene: TRBJ2-7
clone size: few
CDR3 length: 13
D gene: NA
V gene: TRBV5-1
CDR3 DNA: TGCGCCAGCAGCTTTGGCAGGGTCTACGAGCAGTACTTC
CDR3 protein: CASSFGRVYEQYF

J gene: TRBJ2-5
clone size: NA
CDR3 length: 14
D gene: NA
V gene: TRBV4-2
CDR3 DNA: TGTGCCAGCAGCCAAGGGCTCCCCGCAGGGACCCAGTACTTC
CDR3 protein: CASSQGLPAGTQYF

J gene: TRBJ2-7
clone size: NA
CDR3 length: 12
D gene: NA
V gene: TRBV29-1
CDR3 DNA: TGCAGCGTTGGGGACTTAAAGGGGGAGCAGTACTTC
CDR3 protein: CSVGDLKGEQYF

J gene: TRBJ2-7
clone size: NA
CDR3 length: 13
D gene: TRBD1
V gene: TRBV28
CDR3 DNA: TGTGCCAGCAGCTCGGGACAGACCTACGAGCAGTACTTC
CDR3 protein: CASSSGQTYEQYF

J gene: TRBJ2-1
clone size: NA
CDR3 length: 15
D gene: TRBD2
V gene: TRBV19
CDR3 DNA: TGTGCCAGTACCAAGACTAGCGGGAGTAACAATGAGCAGTTCTTC
CDR3 protein: CASTKTSGSNNEQFF

J gene: TRBJ2-7
clone size: few
CDR3 length: 14
D gene: TRBD1
V gene: TRBV4-2
CDR3 DNA: TGTGCCAGCAGCCATCGGACAGGGTTCTACGAGCAGTACTTC
CDR3 protein: CASSHRTGFYEQYF